This TCR beta chain was retrieved from a study of CD8 T cells in ankylosing spondylitis. A note on this clonotype: Its specificity is unknown.

The CDR3 has 14 residues. Germline loops: CDR1 ENHRY, CDR2 SYGVKD. The V end was cut by 4 bases, the J end by 3 bases, with 10 bases between. Findings and caveats of the study: Reports of some motif variants in reactive arthritis synovial fluid and blood predate this one.

One entry per CDR3 protein, called by TCRdb with MiXCR from the 5' RACE reads. Seen here are about 160,000 distinct CDR3 sequences, around 18% observed once, and the top ten hold approximately 7.8%. Source material: blood, either unsorted or a sorted T cell fraction (not recorded which). The rearrangement uses TRBV10-3 and TRBJ1-3; the D is unclear. The clonotype originates from a male donor with ankylosing spondylitis or in good health (not recorded which). The CDR3 nucleotides are TGTGCCATCAGTGGATTGGGAGGTGGAAACACCATATATTTT. Its protein is CAISGLGGGNTIYF.